The clone carrying this T cell receptor (beta chain) was counted at least ten times. Its antigen is currently unknown. The TCR library protocol was used to attach unique molecular identifiers. These identifiers were attached to individual cDNA molecules. TCRdb re-analysed the 5' RACE reads in MiXCR, keeping a single row per CDR3 protein. The table includes under 85,000 distinct CDR3 sequences, 5% detected once. This CDR3 is built from 14 residues. The V end lost 3 bases, the J end lost 5 bases, and 13 bases lay between the germline ends. Germline V gene sequence: CDR1 LNHNV, CDR2 YYDKDF (reference sequence). This specimen comes from a study of early T cells in non-severe SARS-CoV-2 infection. As for the study in general: Sequencing was performed on bulk RNA from unsorted whole blood, leaving chains unpaired. Overall study results and limits: VDJdb-based matching was biased toward anti-spike CD8 responses and missed private and CD4 specificities.

The V and J genes are TRBV15 and TRBJ1-1; the D is unclear. Sequences were derived from whole blood, sampled at baseline. The clonotype comes from an adult who was a healthcare worker with PCR-confirmed SARS-CoV-2 infection or an uninfected control (not recorded which). The DNA of the CDR3 is TGTGCCACCAGCAGGTATAACGGGGTTACTGAAGCTTTCTTT. This encodes CATSRYNGVTEAFF.